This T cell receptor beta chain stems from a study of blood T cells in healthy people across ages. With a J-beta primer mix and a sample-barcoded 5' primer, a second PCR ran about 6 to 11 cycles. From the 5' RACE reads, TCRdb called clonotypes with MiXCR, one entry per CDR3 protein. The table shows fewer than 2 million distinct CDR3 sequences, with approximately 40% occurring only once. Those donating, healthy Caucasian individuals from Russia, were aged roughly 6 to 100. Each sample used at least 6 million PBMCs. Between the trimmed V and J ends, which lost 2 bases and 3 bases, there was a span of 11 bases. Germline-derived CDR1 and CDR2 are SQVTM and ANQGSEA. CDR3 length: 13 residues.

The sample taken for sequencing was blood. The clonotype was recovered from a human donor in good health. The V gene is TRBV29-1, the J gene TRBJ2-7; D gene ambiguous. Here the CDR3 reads CSVEFGVGYEQYF. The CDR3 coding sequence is TGCAGCGTTGAATTTGGGGTAGGCTACGAGCAGTACTTC.